These 20 T cell receptor beta chains were all obtained from the same sample, sequenced in a study of beta chain features in type 1 diabetes. The entirety of the isolated RNA underwent reverse transcription, so expressed TCRB transcripts were sequenced. Profiled with immunoSEQ multiplex PCR; TCRdb holds only in-frame clones, not every one. The data contain about 130,000 clones, nearly 9.5% of them singletons. Sequencing used central memory CD4+ T cells from blood. The receptors were gathered from a man aged 18 to 29 in good health.

There are a few counts of this clone. V and J are TRBV19 and TRBJ1-1; 7 bases line up with TRBD1. Germline CDR1 LNHDA, CDR2 SQIVND (reference sequence). J gave up 5 bases and V 6 bases, and 6 bases lay outside the gene matches. The length of the CDR3 is 13 residues. The CDR3 nucleotides read TGTGCCAGTAGGCGACAGGGCGGAACTGAAGCTTTCTTT. It encodes CASRRQGGTEAFF. Using reference TRBV19 and TRBJ1-1 for the parts outside the CDR3, the full variable domain is DGGITQSPKYLFRKEGQNVTLSCEQNLNHDAMYWYRQDPGQGLRLIYYSQIVNDFQKGDIAEGYSVSREKKESFPLTVTSAQKNPTAFYLCASRRQGGTEAFFGQGTRLTVV.

This chain connects TRBV19 to TRBJ1-5; no clear D gene. The CDR3 covers 15 residues. V gave up 0 bases and J gave up 4 bases, with 10 bases separating them. The V gene's germline CDR1 is LNHDA and CDR2 SQIVND (reference sequence). CDR3: CASSIDETRNQPQHF. As DNA, the CDR3 is TGTGCCAGTAGTATAGATGAGACAAGAAATCAGCCCCAGCATTTT.

V and J are TRBV9 and TRBJ2-1; weak D call: TRBD2 (6 bases). Germline assignment: CDR1 SGDLS and CDR2 YYNGEE. V was trimmed by 0 bases and J by 4 bases, leaving 11 bases between them. This CDR3 has 15 residues. CDR3 loop: CASSVAGSGYNEQFF. The DNA for the CDR3 is TGTGCCAGCAGCGTAGCCGGTAGCGGATACAATGAGCAGTTCTTC.

Concerning this clone itself: This sample includes further DNA sequences coding for the same CDR3. This chain uses TRBV28 with TRBJ1-5; the D is unclear. CDR1 is MDHEN and CDR2 is SYDVKM in the germline V gene. Trimming took off 4 bases at V and 4 bases at J, with 8 bases between the two ends. CDR3 length: 13 amino acids. CDR3 in amino acids: CASSWTGNQPQHF. As DNA, the CDR3 is TGTGCCAGCAGTTGGACGGGAAATCAGCCCCAGCATTTT.

The table lists this clone with a few counts. The chain recombines TRBV4-1 with TRBJ1-2; D is unresolved. This CDR3 is built from 14 residues. Germline V lookup: CDR1 MGHRA, CDR2 YSYEKL. The V and J ends lost 1 base and 2 bases respectively, with 8 bases between them. The CDR3 reads CASSQVSRNYGYTF. The CDR3 DNA follows: TGCGCCAGCAGCCAAGTATCCAGGAACTATGGCTACACCTTC.

This clone was detected only a few times. The CDR3 reads CASSLGRGRLEKLFF. The CDR3 DNA is TGTGCCAGCAGCTTAGGCAGGGGGCGTCTGGAAAAACTGTTTTTT. The J gene is TRBJ1-4, the V gene TRBV11-2, with 8 bases fitting TRBD1. The CDR3 contains 15 residues. The trim removed 1 base at V and 8 bases at J, leaving 6 bases unmatched. Germline assignment: CDR1 SGHAT and CDR2 FQNNGV.

This clone was counted a few times. The chain combines TRBV4-2 with TRBJ1-6, with TRBD1 matching 7 bases. V shed 1 base, J shed 9 bases, and the junction held 6 bases outside the gene matches. The length of the CDR3 is 15 residues. Germline loops: CDR1 LGHNA, CDR2 YNFKEQ. The CDR3 sequence: CASSQADRVVSPLHF. DNA for the CDR3: TGTGCCAGCAGCCAAGCAGACAGGGTAGTTTCACCCCTCCACTTT.

This clone has just a few counts. J is TRBJ2-3 and V is TRBV7-2; tentatively, D is TRBD2 (5 bases). V dropped 1 base and J dropped 3 bases, with 14 bases sitting between them. The V gene's germline CDR1 is SGHTA and CDR2 FQGNSA. The CDR3 sequence is 16 residues long. CDR3 in amino acids: CASSLGLASITDTQYF. The CDR3 DNA reads TGTGCCAGCAGCTTAGGCTTGGCTAGCATTACAGATACGCAGTATTTT.

This clone was found a few times. The chain recombines TRBV27 with TRBJ2-2; D unresolved. With 6 bases removed from V and 6 bases from J, the gap between germline ends came to 14 bases. In germline, CDR1 is MNHEY, CDR2 SMNVEV (reference sequence). There are 14 residues in the CDR3. In nucleotides, the CDR3 is TGTGCCAGCAGATTTATCCAAGCCCCCGGGGAGCTGTTTTTT. It is translated as CASRFIQAPGELFF.

The rearrangement uses TRBV11-2 and TRBJ2-7, with TRBD2 identical over 12 bases. The germline V gene has CDR1 SGHAT and CDR2 FQNNGV. V lost 5 bases to trimming and J lost 2 bases; unmatched junction nucleotides: 10. The CDR3 spans 17 residues. The DNA of the CDR3 is TGTGCCAGCAGCGTGCTAGCGGGGGGGCTGGTTACCTACGAGCAGTACTTC. Translated, it gives CASSVLAGGLVTYEQYF. The full variable domain, completed using reference TRBV11-2 and TRBJ2-7, is EAGVAQSPRYKIIEKRQSVAFWCNPISGHATLYWYQQILGQGPKLLIQFQNNGVVDDSQLPKDRFSAERLKGVDSTLKIQPAKLEDSAVYLCASSVLAGGLVTYEQYFGPGTRLTVT.

The chain has TRBV27 and TRBJ2-3, with 11 bases that match TRBD1. This CDR3 is 14 amino acids long. CDR1 and CDR2 from the germline V gene are MNHEY and SMNVEV (reference sequence). CDR3 region: CASFGTGGRDTQYF. The CDR3 bases are TGTGCTTCGTTTGGGACAGGGGGTCGGGATACGCAGTATTTT.

This chain connects TRBV27 to TRBJ2-1; 16 nucleotides agree with TRBD2. Germline V CDR1 and CDR2: MNHEY, SMNVEV (reference sequence). This CDR3 has 17 amino acids. V lost 5 bases to trimming and J lost 7 bases; unmatched junction nucleotides: 8. The CDR3 region has the DNA TGTGCCAGCAGTGCTCTGGGACTAGCGGGGGGGCCGAATGAGCAGTTCTTC. It is translated as CASSALGLAGGPNEQFF.

The chain employs TRBV4-3 and TRBJ2-3, with 7 bases fitting TRBD1. This CDR3 has 15 amino acids. Per the germline V gene, CDR1 is LGHNA and CDR2 is YSLEER. The ends lost 3 bases at V and 5 bases at J; junction bases unmatched: 8. The CDR3: CASSQSRDRGDTQYF. The CDR3 DNA sequence: TGCGCCAGCAGCCAGAGTCGGGACAGAGGAGATACGCAGTATTTT.

The table lists this clone with a few counts. J is TRBJ1-1 and V is TRBV11-2; a weak D match, TRBD1 (6 bases). Between the trimmed V and J ends, which lost 6 bases and 4 bases, there was a span of 15 bases. This CDR3 is built from 14 residues. Per germline, CDR1 SGHAT and CDR2 FQNNGV. This CDR3 reads CASRPPGVITEAFF. CDR3 nucleotides: TGTGCCAGCAGACCGCCAGGGGTTATCACTGAAGCTTTCTTT.

The rearrangement uses TRBV5-4 and TRBJ1-1, with D hard to call. This CDR3 has 15 residues. V dropped 4 bases and J dropped 0 bases, with 13 bases sitting between them. Germline V gene sequence: CDR1 SGHNT, CDR2 YYREEE (reference sequence). The CDR3 protein is CASSQESTVNTEAFF. The CDR3 DNA is TGTGCCAGCAGCCAAGAATCCACAGTGAACACTGAAGCTTTCTTT.

The chain couples TRBV15 to TRBJ1-3, with D possibly matching TRBD1 (5 bases). The length of the CDR3 is 17 residues. Germline assignment: CDR1 LNHNV and CDR2 YYDKDF (reference sequence). Trimming pared 2 bases from V and 1 base from J, leaving 15 bases between. The CDR3, as DNA: TGTGCCACCAGCAGACCCCTCCTGGACAAGTCTGGAAACACCATATATTTT. Translating it yields CATSRPLLDKSGNTIYF.

V usage is TRBV10-3 and J usage is TRBJ2-5, with a possible D match to TRBD1 (6 bases). Between the trimmed V and J ends, which lost 6 bases and 5 bases, there was a span of 13 bases. This CDR3 comprises 13 residues. Germline V gives CDR1 ENHRY, CDR2 SYGVKD. As DNA, the CDR3 is TGTGCCATCAGGATACAGGGTACGGAGACCCAGTACTTC. Translation gives CAIRIQGTETQYF.

In its sample, this clone was seen a few times. CDR3 loop: CASKKGQMNTEAFF. The CDR3 bases are TGTGCCAGCAAGAAGGGACAGATGAACACTGAAGCTTTCTTT. This chain links TRBV6-4 with TRBJ1-1; TRBD1 matches at 7 bases. Losses at the gene ends were 7 bases for V and 0 bases for J; bases not matched to a gene: 5. Germline values: CDR1 MRHNA, CDR2 SNTAGT. There are 14 residues in the CDR3.

This clone was seen a few times. V gene TRBV5-1 combines with J gene TRBJ2-5, with 9 bases fitting TRBD1. With 0 bases clipped from V and 3 bases from J, the junction kept 6 bases outside the gene matches. The CDR3 has 16 amino acids. Germline-derived CDR1 and CDR2 are SGHRS and YFSETQ. CDR3 region: CASSLASGTGKETQYF. CDR3 nucleotides: TGCGCCAGCAGCTTGGCATCCGGGACAGGGAAAGAGACCCAGTACTTC.

The CDR3 DNA follows: TGCGCCAGCAGCCCAAGAGGAGGAGCGGGCACAGATACGCAGTATTTT. Translated: CASSPRGGAGTDTQYF. The chain links TRBV4-3 to TRBJ2-3, with D tentatively TRBD2 (5 bases). CDR3 length equals 16 residues. V was shortened by 4 bases and J by 1 base, with 15 bases between the two germline ends. In germline, CDR1 is LGHNA, CDR2 YSLEER.